This T cell receptor (beta chain) appears in the sequencing data of a study of beta chain features in type 1 diabetes. Overall study findings and caveats: All four CD4+ subsets from Type 1 diabetes patients carried moderately but significantly shorter TCRB CDR3s.

The CDR3 totals 15 residues. V shed 2 bases and J shed 5 bases, with 16 bases lying between them. From germline, CDR1 is SGHNT and CDR2 YYREEE (reference sequence). The isolated RNA, all of it, was reverse transcribed, so expressed TCRB transcripts were what got sequenced. Assay: immunoSEQ multiplex PCR; the TCRdb copy retains only in-frame clones and omits some. The sample lists about 340,000 clones; roughly 14% were seen once. For this clone: Its antigen is unidentified.

The sample comprised naive CD4+ T cells from blood. The rearrangement uses TRBV5-4 and TRBJ1-2; D remains ambiguous. The clonotype comes from a woman aged 18-30 years with type 1 diabetes. The CDR3 protein is CASSLSASGRYGYTF. The CDR3 bases are TGTGCCAGCAGCTTAAGTGCCAGCGGTCGGTATGGCTACACCTTC.